This T cell receptor (beta chain) comes out of a study of prognosis after radiotherapy for stage I lung cancer. The overall study: Among the enrolled patients, 12 to 15 had newly diagnosed primary stage I lung tumors, while five had oligometastatic NSCLC following surgical resection of the primary tumor. Among 6 to 8 patients the tumors were squamous cell carcinoma, and among about a dozen they were adenocarcinoma.

The CDR3 is made up of 12 amino acids. The V and J ends lost 2 bases and 4 bases respectively, with 3 bases between them. This clonotype was counted many times. Template was genomic DNA; TCR beta CDR3 amplified in two multiplex PCR rounds. First-round PCR used primers specific to each TRBV and TRBJ gene. TCRdb passed the multiplex PCR reads through MiXCR, listing each CDR3 protein once. The table lists about 18,000 distinct CDR3 sequences, 15% to 20% of them singletons. This chain connects TRBV12-3 or TRBV12-4 to TRBJ1-5; D not resolved. The sequenced sample was PBMCs, obtained before or after stereotactic body radiation therapy (not recorded which). This TCR came from a donor aged 50 or older with non-small cell lung cancer. Here the CDR3 DNA reads TGTGCCAGCAGTTTACCGAATCAGCCCCAGCATTTT. This encodes CASSLPNQPQHF.